This is a list of T cell receptor beta chains from one sample in a study of technical replicates of blood from a handful of donors. The table came from immunoSEQ multiplex PCR; TCRdb's copy has only in-frame clones and leaves some out. This table has around 90,000 clones, about 93% appearing once. Material: T cells isolated from PBMCs. These receptors originate from a human donor in good health. Each CDR3 is given with its conserved first and last residue. The D gene is left open where the match is weak. Not all rows give a size; the values are once, few, many and, for expanded clones, a class.

j_call v_call clone_size d_call cdr3_nt cdr3_aa
TRBJ2-7 TRBV27 once - TGTGCCAGCAGTCCTATACTAGGAAGGGTTTTATATAACGAGCAGTACTTC CASSPILGRVLYNEQYF
TRBJ2-2 TRBV2 - - TGTGCCAGCAGTGAAGTCGGGAGATCGAACACCGGGGAGCTGTTTTTT CASSEVGRSNTGELFF
TRBJ2-7 TRBV27 - TRBD2 TGTGCCAGCAGTTTATCCGGGGAGGGTTACAACGAGCAGTACTTC CASSLSGEGYNEQYF
TRBJ2-1 TRBV18 - - TGTGCCAGCTCACCACCTGAGACTAAACCACTCAATGAGCAGTTCTTC CASSPPETKPLNEQFF
TRBJ2-1 TRBV14 - - TGTGCCAGCAGCCTTGGGCGCAATGAGCAGTTCTTC CASSLGRNEQFF
TRBJ2-7 TRBV29-1 - - TGCAGCGTCAGTTATTTTGACGAGCAGTACTTC CSVSYFDEQYF
TRBJ1-1 TRBV14 - - TGTGCCAGCAAGTTCGGAGGAATCGGGTCGGAAGCTTTCTTT CASKFGGIGSEAFF
TRBJ1-3 TRBV18 - TRBD1 TGTGCCAGCTCACCACCCGCACAGGGGCGAAACACCATATATTTT CASSPPAQGRNTIYF
TRBJ1-1 TRBV2 - - TGTGCCAGCAGTGCGGGGGAAGCTTTCTTT CASSAGEAFF
TRBJ2-7 TRBV4-1 - TRBD2 TGCGCCAGCAGCCAAGAACCGGGACTAGTAAACGAGCAGTACTTC CASSQEPGLVNEQYF
TRBJ1-2 TRBV5-5 - TRBD1 TGTGCCAGCAGCTTGGGCTGGACAGGGGGCTATGGCTACACCTTC CASSLGWTGGYGYTF
TRBJ1-1 TRBV28 - - TGTGCCAGCAATTTTATGGGCCAGAGTGAGAACACTGAAGCTTTCTTT CASNFMGQSENTEAFF
TRBJ1-2 TRBV6-1 - - TGTGCCAGCACGAGACAGGACTATGGCTACACCTTC CASTRQDYGYTF
TRBJ1-2 TRBV6-5 - TRBD1 TGTGCCAGCAGTCTGGGACAGGGGTTAGTTGGCTACACCTTC CASSLGQGLVGYTF
TRBJ1-4 TRBV28 - TRBD1 TGTGCCAGCAGTTCCCTCCACCAGGGGGCGAAGAATGAAAAACTGTTTTTT CASSSLHQGAKNEKLFF
TRBJ2-7 TRBV28 - - TGTGCCAGCAGTGAGCCCCAGGATATACACGAGCAGTACTTC CASSEPQDIHEQYF
TRBJ2-3 TRBV18 - TRBD1 TGTGCCAGCTCACCATATTCCGGGACAGGGAGAACAGATACGCAGTATTTT CASSPYSGTGRTDTQYF
TRBJ1-1 TRBV5-4 - TRBD1 TGTGCCGCGAGCCGGGACAGCTACCTGAACACTGAAGCTTTCTTT CAASRDSYLNTEAFF
TRBJ1-4 TRBV11-2 - - TGTGCCAGCAGCTTCGGGGGGAGGTTTAATGAAAAACTGTTTTTT CASSFGGRFNEKLFF
TRBJ1-2 TRBV28 - - TGTGCCAGCAGTTTAGGTCGGGGGTCTGGAGGCTACACCTTC CASSLGRGSGGYTF
TRBJ2-3 TRBV5-1 - TRBD2 TGCGCCAGCAGCTCAACTGGACTAGCGGTTCTCACAGATACGCAGTATTTT CASSSTGLAVLTDTQYF
TRBJ2-2 TRBV6-6 - - TGTGCCAGCATCGGAGGGAACACCGGGGAGCTGTTTTTT CASIGGNTGELFF
TRBJ2-1 TRBV7-9 - TRBD2 TGTGCCAGCAGCTCCGGTTTGGGACTAGTCTACAATGAGCAGTTCTTC CASSSGLGLVYNEQFF
TRBJ1-1 TRBV2 - TRBD1 TGTGCCAGCAGCCACCACAGGGGGCGCGGGAACACTGAAGCTTTCTTT CASSHHRGRGNTEAFF
TRBJ1-2 TRBV29-1 - TRBD1 TGCAGCGCCCGGACAGGGGAATTAGGCTACACCTTC CSARTGELGYTF
TRBJ2-1 TRBV7-9 - TRBD2 TGTGCCAGCAGCGGACTAGCGGGCGCCTACAATGAGCAGTTCTTC CASSGLAGAYNEQFF
TRBJ2-7 TRBV7-9 once TRBD2 TGTGCCAGCAGCCGACTAGCGGGAGGCTACGAGCAGTACTTC CASSRLAGGYEQYF
TRBJ2-3 TRBV28 - TRBD2 TGTGCCAGCAGTTTGCTAGCGGGAGGCACAGATACGCAGTATTTT CASSLLAGGTDTQYF
TRBJ1-4 TRBV6-1 - - TGTGCCACTAGGTTCCAGGGCGGCGAAAAACTGTTTTTT CATRFQGGEKLFF
TRBJ1-2 TRBV29-1 - TRBD1 TGCAGCGTTGAAGGGAGGGGGCAGGGCTATGGCTACACCTTC CSVEGRGQGYGYTF
TRBJ2-5 TRBV6-5 - TRBD1 TGTGCCAGCAGAGACAGGGGGCCAGAGACCCAGTACTTC CASRDRGPETQYF
TRBJ2-7 TRBV7-2 - TRBD2 TGTGCCAGCAGCTATTCTAGCGGGAGAGTCTGGTACGAGCAGTACTTC CASSYSSGRVWYEQYF
TRBJ2-7 TRBV6-5 - - TGTGCCAGCAGTTACCACGGCAGGCACGAGCAGTACTTC CASSYHGRHEQYF
TRBJ1-1 TRBV6-5 - - TGTGCCAGCAGCGCCTGGGAGGGAACCAACACTGAAGCTTTCTTT CASSAWEGTNTEAFF
TRBJ1-3 TRBV4-1 - - TGCGCCAGCAGCCAACAGGAAGGGGGAATTTATTCTGGAAACACCATATATTTT CASSQQEGGIYSGNTIYF
TRBJ2-6 TRBV10-3 - TRBD1 TGTGCCATCAACGGACAGGGGGTAATCTCTGGGGCCAACGTCCTGACTTTC CAINGQGVISGANVLTF
TRBJ1-4 TRBV19 - - TGTGCCAGTTGGGAGAGGACTAATGAAAAACTGTTTTTT CASWERTNEKLFF
TRBJ2-7 TRBV28 - TRBD1 TGTGCCAGCAGTTTGCCGAGACAGGGTTACGAGCAGTACTTC CASSLPRQGYEQYF
TRBJ2-5 TRBV7-8 - - TGTGCCAGCAGCTTAGAAGTTCTATGGGAGACCCAGTACTTC CASSLEVLWETQYF
TRBJ2-3 TRBV9 - - TGTGCCAGCAGTCGTAGGGGTAGAGGCGCAGATACGCAGTATTTT CASSRRGRGADTQYF
TRBJ2-7 TRBV19 - - TGTGCCAGTAGTATCCCTAGCAGGAATGTTTTTGAGCAGTACTTC CASSIPSRNVFEQYF
TRBJ1-5 TRBV4-2 - - TGTGCCAGCAGCCAAGGGACAGAGAGTCAACAGCCCCAGCATTTT CASSQGTESQQPQHF
TRBJ2-5 TRBV7-9 - TRBD1 TGTGCCAGCAGCTTAGGAACCGGGACAGGGCTTCACCAAGAGACCCAGTACTTC CASSLGTGTGLHQETQYF
TRBJ1-1 TRBV10-3 - - TGTGCCATCAGTGACAGAGAGGGGGTTAGCACTGAAGCTTTCTTT CAISDREGVSTEAFF
TRBJ2-7 TRBV4-3 - - TGCGCCAGCAGCCAAGATCATAACAGCCAAGGGCAGTACTTC CASSQDHNSQGQYF
TRBJ1-1 TRBV6-5 - - TGTGCCAGCAGCACAAGACGGGAGAACACTGAAGCTTTCTTT CASSTRRENTEAFF
TRBJ1-1 TRBV19 - TRBD1 TGTGCCAGTAGCTTCCCCCAGACAGGGGCCACTGAAGCTTTCTTT CASSFPQTGATEAFF
TRBJ1-1 TRBV6-1 once - TGTGCCAGCAGTGAATGGGGGGTAAACACTGAAGCTTTCTTT CASSEWGVNTEAFF
TRBJ1-1 TRBV7-8 - - TGTGCCAGCAGCTTAGTAGGGACTGACACTGAAGCTTTCTTT CASSLVGTDTEAFF
TRBJ2-7 TRBV28 - TRBD2 TGTGCCAGCAGTTTGCTGAGCGGGAGTAGCGAGCAGTACTTC CASSLLSGSSEQYF
TRBJ1-1 TRBV7-9 - - TGTGCCAGCAGCTTAGGTAACAAGGAGGCTTTCTTT CASSLGNKEAFF
TRBJ1-2 TRBV4-3 - - TGCGCCAGCAGCCAAGAGGCCAGGTTTAACTATGGCTACACCTTC CASSQEARFNYGYTF
TRBJ2-7 TRBV19 - - TGTGCCAGTAGTGAGACTCAGGGGAGCGCCTACGAGCAGTACTTC CASSETQGSAYEQYF
TRBJ2-3 TRBV30 - - TGTGCCTGGGACTACTACACCGATCCTACGCAGTATTTT CAWDYYTDPTQYF
TRBJ1-2 TRBV21-1 - - TGTGCCAGCAGACCGGGAGAGGGGACTAACTATGGCTACACCTTC CASRPGEGTNYGYTF